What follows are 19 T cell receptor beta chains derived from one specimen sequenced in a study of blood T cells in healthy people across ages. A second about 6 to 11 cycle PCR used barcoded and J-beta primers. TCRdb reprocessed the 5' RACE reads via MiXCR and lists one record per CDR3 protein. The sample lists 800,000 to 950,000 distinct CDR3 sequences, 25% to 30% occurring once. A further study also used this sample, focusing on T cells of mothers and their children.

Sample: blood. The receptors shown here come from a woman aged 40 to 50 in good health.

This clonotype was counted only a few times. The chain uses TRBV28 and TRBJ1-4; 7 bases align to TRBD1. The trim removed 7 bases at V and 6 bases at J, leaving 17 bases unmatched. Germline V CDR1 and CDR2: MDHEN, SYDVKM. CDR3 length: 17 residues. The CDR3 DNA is TGTGCCAGCATCACAGCGGGAACAGGGGCCCTTTATGAAAAACTGTTTTTT. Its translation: CASITAGTGALYEKLFF.

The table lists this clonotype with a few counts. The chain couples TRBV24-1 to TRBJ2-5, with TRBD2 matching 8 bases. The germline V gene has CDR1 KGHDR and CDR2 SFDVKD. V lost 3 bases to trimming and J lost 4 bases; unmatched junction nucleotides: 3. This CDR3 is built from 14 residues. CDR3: CATSDTGTRETQYF. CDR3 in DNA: TGTGCCACCAGTGATACCGGGACTAGAGAGACCCAGTACTTC.

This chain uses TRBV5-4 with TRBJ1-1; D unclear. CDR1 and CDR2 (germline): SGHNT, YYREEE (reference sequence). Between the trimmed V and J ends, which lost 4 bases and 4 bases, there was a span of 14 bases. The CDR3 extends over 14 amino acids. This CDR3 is CASSPPARGTEAFF. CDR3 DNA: TGTGCCAGCAGCCCGCCGGCGAGAGGCACTGAAGCTTTCTTT.

CDR3 loop: CASTMERIYGYTF. The CDR3 bases are TGTGCCAGCACCATGGAAAGGATTTATGGCTACACCTTC. This chain uses TRBV5-6 with TRBJ1-2; D not resolved. V was shortened by 6 bases and J by 5 bases, with 14 bases between the two germline ends. The CDR3 is 13 amino acids. Germline loops: CDR1 SGHDT, CDR2 YYEEEE.

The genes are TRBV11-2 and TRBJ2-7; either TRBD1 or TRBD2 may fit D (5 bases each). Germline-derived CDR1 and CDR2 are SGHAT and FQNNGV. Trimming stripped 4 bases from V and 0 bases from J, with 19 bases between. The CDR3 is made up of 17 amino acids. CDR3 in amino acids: CASSSPSGRGSSYEQYF. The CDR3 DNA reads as TGTGCCAGCAGCTCCCCGTCGGGAAGGGGAAGCTCCTACGAGCAGTACTTC.

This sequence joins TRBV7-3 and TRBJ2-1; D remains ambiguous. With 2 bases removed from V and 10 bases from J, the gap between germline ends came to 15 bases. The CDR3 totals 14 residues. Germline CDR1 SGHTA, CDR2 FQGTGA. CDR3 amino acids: CASSLGQAPEEQFF. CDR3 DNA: TGTGCCAGCAGCTTAGGCCAGGCCCCCGAGGAGCAGTTCTTC.

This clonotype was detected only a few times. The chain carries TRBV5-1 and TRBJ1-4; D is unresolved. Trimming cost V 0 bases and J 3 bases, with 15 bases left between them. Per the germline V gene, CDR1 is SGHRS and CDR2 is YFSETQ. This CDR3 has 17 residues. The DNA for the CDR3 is TGCGCCAGCAGCTTGGTAGGTCCGGGGAAGGCTAATGAAAAACTGTTTTTT. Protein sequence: CASSLVGPGKANEKLFF.

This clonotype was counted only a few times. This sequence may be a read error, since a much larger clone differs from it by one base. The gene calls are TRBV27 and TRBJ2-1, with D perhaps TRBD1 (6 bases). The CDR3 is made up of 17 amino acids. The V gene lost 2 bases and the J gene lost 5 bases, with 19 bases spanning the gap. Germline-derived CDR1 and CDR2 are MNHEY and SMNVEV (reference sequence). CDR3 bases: TGTGCCAGCAGTTTACTTTTGGGGGCGGTCAACGACAATGAGCAGTTCTTC. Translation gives CASSLLLGAVNDNEQFF.

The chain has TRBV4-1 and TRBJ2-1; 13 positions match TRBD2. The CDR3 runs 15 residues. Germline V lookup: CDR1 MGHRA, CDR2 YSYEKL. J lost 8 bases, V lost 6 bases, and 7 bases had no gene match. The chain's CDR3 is CASRTTSGGAHEQFF. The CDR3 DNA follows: TGCGCCAGCAGGACAACTAGCGGGGGGGCCCATGAGCAGTTCTTC.

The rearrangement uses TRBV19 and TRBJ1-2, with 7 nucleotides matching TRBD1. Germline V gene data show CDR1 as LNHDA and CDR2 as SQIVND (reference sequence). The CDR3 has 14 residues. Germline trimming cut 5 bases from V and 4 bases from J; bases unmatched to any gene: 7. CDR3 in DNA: TGTGCCAGTAGTCTGGGGACAGCGGCCTATGGCTACACCTTC. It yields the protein CASSLGTAAYGYTF.

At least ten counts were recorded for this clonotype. The CDR3 is CASRTGVDQPQHF. As DNA, the CDR3 is TGCGCCAGTAGGACAGGGGTGGATCAGCCCCAGCATTTT. This chain connects TRBV5-1 to TRBJ1-5; 9 nucleotides align to TRBD1. After removal of 8 bases from V and 5 bases from J, the junction contained 5 bases not matched to a gene. The CDR3 is 13 residues long. Per germline, CDR1 SGHRS and CDR2 YFSETQ.

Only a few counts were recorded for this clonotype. The CDR3 reads CASSSYKGGEQFF. CDR3 DNA: TGTGCCAGCAGTTCTTACAAGGGGGGTGAGCAGTTCTTC. The V gene is TRBV12-3 or TRBV12-4, the J gene TRBJ2-1, with D perhaps TRBD1 or TRBD2 (6 bases each). Trimming took off 4 bases at V and 9 bases at J, with 13 bases between the two ends. The CDR3 is 13 amino acids.

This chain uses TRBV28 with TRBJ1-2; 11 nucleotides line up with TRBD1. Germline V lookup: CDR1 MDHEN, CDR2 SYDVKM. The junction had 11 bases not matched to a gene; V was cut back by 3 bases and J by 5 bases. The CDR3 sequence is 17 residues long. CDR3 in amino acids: CASSLGGGQGAQYGYTF. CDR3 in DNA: TGTGCCAGCAGTTTGGGGGGCGGACAGGGGGCGCAGTATGGCTACACCTTC.

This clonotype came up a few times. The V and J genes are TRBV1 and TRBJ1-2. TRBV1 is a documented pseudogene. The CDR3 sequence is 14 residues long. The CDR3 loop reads CTSSLVGANYGYTF. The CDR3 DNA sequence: TGCACCAGCAGCCTGGTGGGGGCCAATTATGGCTACACCTTC.

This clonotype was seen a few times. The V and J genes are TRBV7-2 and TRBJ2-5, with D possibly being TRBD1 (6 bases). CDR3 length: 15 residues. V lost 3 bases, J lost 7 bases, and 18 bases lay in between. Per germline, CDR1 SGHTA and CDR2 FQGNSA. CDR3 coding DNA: TGTGCCAGCAGCTTTGAGGACTGGGAAGGGGGGACCCAGTACTTC. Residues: CASSFEDWEGGTQYF.

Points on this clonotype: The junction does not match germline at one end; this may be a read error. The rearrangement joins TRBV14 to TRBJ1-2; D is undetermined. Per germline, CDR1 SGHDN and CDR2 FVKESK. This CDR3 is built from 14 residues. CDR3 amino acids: CAGSQEARFYGYTF. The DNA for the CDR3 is TGTGCCGGCAGCCAAGAGGCCAGATTTTATGGCTACACCTTC. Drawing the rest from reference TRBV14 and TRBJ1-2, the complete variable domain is EAGVTQFPSHSVIEKGQTVTLRCDPISGHDNLYWYRRVMGKEIKFLLHFVKESKQDESGMPNNRFLAERTGGTYSTLKVQPAELEDSGVYFCAGSQEARFYGYTFGSGTRLTVV.

CDR3 coding DNA: TGCGCCAGCAGCCAAGTGGGGCAGGGCAATCAGCCCCAGCATTTT. Protein product: CASSQVGQGNQPQHF. J is TRBJ1-5 and V is TRBV4-1, with a weak D call TRBD1 (5 bases). The CDR3 contains 15 residues. The V gene's germline CDR1 is MGHRA and CDR2 YSYEKL. Trimming removed 1 base from V and 2 bases from J, with 9 bases in between.

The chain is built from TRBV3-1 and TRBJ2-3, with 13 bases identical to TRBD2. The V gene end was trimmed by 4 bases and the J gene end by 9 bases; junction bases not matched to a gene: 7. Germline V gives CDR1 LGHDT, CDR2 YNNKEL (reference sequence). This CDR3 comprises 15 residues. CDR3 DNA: TGTGCCAGCAGCCCCGGGACTAGCGGGGATGGGACGCAGTATTTT. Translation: CASSPGTSGDGTQYF.

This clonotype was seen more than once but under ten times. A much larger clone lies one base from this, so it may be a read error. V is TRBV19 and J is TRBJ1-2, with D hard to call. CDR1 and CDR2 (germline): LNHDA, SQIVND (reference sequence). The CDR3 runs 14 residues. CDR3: CASRTWGVIYGCTF. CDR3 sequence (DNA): TGTGCCAGTAGAACCTGGGGAGTCATCTATGGCTGCACCTTC.